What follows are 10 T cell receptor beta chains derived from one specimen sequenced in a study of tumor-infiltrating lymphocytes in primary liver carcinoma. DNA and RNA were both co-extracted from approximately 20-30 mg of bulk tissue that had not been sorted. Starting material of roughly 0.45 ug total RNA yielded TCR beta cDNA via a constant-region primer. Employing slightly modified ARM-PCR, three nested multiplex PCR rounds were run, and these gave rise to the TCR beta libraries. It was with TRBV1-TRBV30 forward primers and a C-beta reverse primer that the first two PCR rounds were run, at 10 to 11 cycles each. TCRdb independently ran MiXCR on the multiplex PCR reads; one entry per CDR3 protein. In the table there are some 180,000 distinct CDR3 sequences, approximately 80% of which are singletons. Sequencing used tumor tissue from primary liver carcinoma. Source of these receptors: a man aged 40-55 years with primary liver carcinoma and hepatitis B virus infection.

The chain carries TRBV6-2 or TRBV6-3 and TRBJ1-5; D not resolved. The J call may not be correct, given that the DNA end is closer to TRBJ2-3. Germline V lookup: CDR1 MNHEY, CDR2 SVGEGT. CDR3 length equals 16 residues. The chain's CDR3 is CASTLTSSGSGQPQYF. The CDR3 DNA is TGTGCCAGCACCCTTACCTCCTCCGGATCGGGTCAGCCTCAGTATTTT.

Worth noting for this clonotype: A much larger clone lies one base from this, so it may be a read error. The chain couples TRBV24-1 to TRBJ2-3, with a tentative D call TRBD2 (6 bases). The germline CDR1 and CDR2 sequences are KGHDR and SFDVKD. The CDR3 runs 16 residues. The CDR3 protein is CATSDWSGVSTDTHYF. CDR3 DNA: TGTGCCACCAGTGATTGGTCGGGAGTTAGCACAGATACGCATTATTTT.

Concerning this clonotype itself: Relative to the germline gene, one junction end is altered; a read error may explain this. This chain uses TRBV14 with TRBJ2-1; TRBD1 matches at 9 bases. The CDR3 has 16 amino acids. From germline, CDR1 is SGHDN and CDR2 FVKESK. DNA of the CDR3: TGTGACAGCAGTCGTCGACAGGGGGGCCGGTTAAAAGAGCAGTTCTTC. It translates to CDSSRRQGGRLKEQFF.

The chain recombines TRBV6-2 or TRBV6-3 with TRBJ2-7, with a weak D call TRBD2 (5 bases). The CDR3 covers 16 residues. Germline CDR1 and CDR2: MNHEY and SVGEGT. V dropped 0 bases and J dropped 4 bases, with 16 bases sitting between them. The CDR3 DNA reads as TGTGCCAGCAGTTACTCGTCTAGCAGGATGAGATACGAGCAGTACTTC. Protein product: CASSYSSSRMRYEQYF.

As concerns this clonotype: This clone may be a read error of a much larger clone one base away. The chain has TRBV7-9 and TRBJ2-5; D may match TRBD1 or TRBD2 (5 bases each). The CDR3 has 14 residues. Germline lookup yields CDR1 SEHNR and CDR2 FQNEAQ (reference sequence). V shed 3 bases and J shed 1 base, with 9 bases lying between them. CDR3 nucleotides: TGTGCCAGCAGCTTCGGGGACCTCCAAGAGACCCAGTACTTC. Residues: CASSFGDLQETQYF.

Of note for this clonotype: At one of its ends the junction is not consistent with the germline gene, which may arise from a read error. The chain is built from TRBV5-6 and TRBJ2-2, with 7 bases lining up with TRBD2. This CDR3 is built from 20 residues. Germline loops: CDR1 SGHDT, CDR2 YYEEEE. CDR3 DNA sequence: TGTGCCAGCAACTTGGTAATCAGTGGCGGGAGCCATACGAACACCGGGGAGCTGTTTTTT. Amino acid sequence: CASNLVISGGSHTNTGELFF.

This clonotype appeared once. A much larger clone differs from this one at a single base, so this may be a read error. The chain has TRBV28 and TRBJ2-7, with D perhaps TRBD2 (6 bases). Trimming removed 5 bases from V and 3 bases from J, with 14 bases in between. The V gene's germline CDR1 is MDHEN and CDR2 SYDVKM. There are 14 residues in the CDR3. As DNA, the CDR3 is TGTGCCAGCAGTCCGGGACTTGTGTTCTACGAGCAGTACTTC. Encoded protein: CASSPGLVFYEQYF.

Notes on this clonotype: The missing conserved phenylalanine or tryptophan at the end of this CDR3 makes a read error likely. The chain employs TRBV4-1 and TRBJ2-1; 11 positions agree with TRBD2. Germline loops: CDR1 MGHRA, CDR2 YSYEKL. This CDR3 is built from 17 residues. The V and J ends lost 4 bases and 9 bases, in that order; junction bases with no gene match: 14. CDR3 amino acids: CASSPRRVAGGCSEQFI. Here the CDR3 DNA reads TGCGCCAGCAGCCCCAGAAGGGTAGCGGGAGGGTGTAGTGAGCAGTTCATC.

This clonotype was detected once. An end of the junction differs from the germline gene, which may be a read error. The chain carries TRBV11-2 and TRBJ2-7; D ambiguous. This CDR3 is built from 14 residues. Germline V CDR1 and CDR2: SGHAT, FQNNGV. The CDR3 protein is CASSSKRNPYEHYF. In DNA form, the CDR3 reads TGTGCCAGCAGCTCTAAAAGGAACCCCTACGAGCACTACTTC.

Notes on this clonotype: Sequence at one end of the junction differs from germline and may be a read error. The CDR3 protein is CSVEDRGGRGTDKQYF. The CDR3 DNA sequence: TGCAGCGTTGAAGATCGCGGAGGCCGGGGCACAGATAAGCAGTATTTT. The chain combines TRBV29-1 with TRBJ2-3; tentatively, D is TRBD1 or TRBD2 (5 bases each). This CDR3 comprises 16 residues. CDR1 is SQVTM and CDR2 is ANQGSEA in the germline V gene.